The clone carrying this T cell receptor beta chain occurred many times. Antigen: not known. The data stem from a study of T cell repertoires in cytomegalovirus infection. Overall study context: Signatures in public TCR beta sequences pointed to both CMV infection and matching HLA type. Study-wide results and limits: Ex vivo, HLA-C-restricted CMV-specific TCR beta clonotypes prevailed over the rest of the response. The cumulative frequency of public TCR beta families identified carriers of CMV plus the relevant HLA.

Unmatched junction bases numbered 0, after V lost 4 bases and J lost 3 bases. This CDR3 comprises 13 residues. Germline V gene sequence: CDR1 SGHDT, CDR2 YYEEEE. TCRdb re-derived calls from the reads in MiXCR, one entry per CDR3 protein. This table has around 250,000 distinct CDR3 sequences, approximately 15% appearing once. The sequenced material came from CD8+ T cells from PBMCs. V and J are TRBV5-6 and TRBJ2-1; 8 nucleotides match TRBD2. The receptor comes from a human donor in good health (CMV status not recorded). Some clones in this sample may be carry-over from other donors' samples. The DNA of the CDR3 is TGTGCCAGCAGCGCGGGGGGCTACAATGAGCAGTTCTTC. The encoded protein is CASSAGGYNEQFF.